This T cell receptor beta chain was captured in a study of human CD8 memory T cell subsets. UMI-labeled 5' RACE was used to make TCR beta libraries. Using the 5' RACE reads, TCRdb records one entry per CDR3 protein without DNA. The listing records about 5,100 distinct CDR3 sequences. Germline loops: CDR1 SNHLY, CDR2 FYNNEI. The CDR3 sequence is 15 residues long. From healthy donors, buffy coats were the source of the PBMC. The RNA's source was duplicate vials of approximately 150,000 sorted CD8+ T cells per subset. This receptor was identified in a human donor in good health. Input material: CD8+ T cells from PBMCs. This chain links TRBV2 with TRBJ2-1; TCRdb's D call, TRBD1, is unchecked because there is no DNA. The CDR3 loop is CASSEEGASYNEQFF.